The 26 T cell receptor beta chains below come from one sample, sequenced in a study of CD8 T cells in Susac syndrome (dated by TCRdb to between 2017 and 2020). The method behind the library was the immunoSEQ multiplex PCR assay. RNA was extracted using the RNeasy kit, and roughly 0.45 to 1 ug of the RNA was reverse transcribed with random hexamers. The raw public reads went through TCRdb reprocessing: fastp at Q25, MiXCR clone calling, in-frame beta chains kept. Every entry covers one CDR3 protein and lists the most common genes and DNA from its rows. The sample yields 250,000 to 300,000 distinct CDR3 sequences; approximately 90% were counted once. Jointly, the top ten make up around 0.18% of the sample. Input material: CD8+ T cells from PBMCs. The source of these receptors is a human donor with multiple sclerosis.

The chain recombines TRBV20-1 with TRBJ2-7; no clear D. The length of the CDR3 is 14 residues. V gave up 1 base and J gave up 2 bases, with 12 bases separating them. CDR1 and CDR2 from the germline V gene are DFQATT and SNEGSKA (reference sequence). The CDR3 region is CSARASGSTYEQYF. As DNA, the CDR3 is TGCAGTGCTAGAGCGTCTGGGTCAACCTACGAGCAGTACTTC.

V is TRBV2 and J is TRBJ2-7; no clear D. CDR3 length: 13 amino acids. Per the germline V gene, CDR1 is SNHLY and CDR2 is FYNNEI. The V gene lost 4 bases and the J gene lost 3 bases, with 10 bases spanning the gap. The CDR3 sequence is CASSGTFRYEQYF. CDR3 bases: TGTGCCAGCAGTGGCACTTTTCGCTACGAGCAGTACTTC.

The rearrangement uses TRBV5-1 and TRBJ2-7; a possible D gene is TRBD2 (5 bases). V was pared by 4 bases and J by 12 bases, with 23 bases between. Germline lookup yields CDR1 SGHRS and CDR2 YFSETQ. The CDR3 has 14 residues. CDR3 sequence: CASSPQRLGPLTYF. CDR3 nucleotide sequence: TGCGCCAGCAGCCCGCAGCGGTTAGGACCCTTAACGTACTTC.

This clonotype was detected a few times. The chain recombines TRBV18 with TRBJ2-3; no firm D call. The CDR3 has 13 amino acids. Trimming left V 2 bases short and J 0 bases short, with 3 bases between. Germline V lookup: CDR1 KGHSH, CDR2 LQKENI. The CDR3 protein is CASSPDSTDTQYF. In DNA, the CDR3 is TGTGCCAGCTCACCAGACAGCACAGATACGCAGTATTTT. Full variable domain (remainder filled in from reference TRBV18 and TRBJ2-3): NAGVMQNPRHLVRRRGQEARLRCSPMKGHSHVYWYRQLPEEGLKFMVYLQKENIIDESGMPKERFSAEFPKEGPSILRIQQVVRGDSAAYFCASSPDSTDTQYFGPGTRLTVL.

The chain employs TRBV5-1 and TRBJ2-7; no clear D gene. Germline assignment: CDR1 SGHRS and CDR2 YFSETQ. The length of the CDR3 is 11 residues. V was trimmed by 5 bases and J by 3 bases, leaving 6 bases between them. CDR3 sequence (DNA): TGCGCCAGCAGTGCAGTCTACGAGCAGTACTTC. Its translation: CASSAVYEQYF.

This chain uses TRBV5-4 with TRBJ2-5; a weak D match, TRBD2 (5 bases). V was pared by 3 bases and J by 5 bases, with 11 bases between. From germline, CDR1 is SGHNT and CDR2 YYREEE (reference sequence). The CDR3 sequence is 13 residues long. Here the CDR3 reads CASSSWTEETQYF. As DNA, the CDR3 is TGTGCCAGCAGCTCCTGGACTGAGGAGACCCAGTACTTC.

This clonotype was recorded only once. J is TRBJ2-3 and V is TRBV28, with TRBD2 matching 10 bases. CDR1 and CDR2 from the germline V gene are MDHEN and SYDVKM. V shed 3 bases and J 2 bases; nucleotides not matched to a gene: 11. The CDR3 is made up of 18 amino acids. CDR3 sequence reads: CASSFSGRPAIITDTQYF. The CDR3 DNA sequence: TGTGCCAGCAGTTTTAGCGGGAGGCCTGCCATTATCACAGATACGCAGTATTTT.

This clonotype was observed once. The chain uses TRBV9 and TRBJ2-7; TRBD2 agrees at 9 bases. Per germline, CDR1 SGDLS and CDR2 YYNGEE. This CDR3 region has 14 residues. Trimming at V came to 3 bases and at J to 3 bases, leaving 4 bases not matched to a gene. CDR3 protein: CASSGSGRNYEQYF. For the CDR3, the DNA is TGTGCCAGCAGCGGCAGCGGGAGGAACTACGAGCAGTACTTC. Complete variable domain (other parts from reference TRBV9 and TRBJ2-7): DSGVTQTPKHLITATGQRVTLRCSPRSGDLSVYWYQQSLDQGLQFLIQYYNGEERAKGNILERFSAQQFPDLHSELNLSSLELGDSALYFCASSGSGRNYEQYFGPGTRLTVT.

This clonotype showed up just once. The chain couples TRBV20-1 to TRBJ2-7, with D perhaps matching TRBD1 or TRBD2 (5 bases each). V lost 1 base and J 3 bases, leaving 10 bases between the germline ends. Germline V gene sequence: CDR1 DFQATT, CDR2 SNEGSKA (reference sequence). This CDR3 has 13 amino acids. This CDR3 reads CSARVGEIYEQYF. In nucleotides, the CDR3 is TGCAGTGCTAGAGTGGGGGAAATCTACGAGCAGTACTTC.

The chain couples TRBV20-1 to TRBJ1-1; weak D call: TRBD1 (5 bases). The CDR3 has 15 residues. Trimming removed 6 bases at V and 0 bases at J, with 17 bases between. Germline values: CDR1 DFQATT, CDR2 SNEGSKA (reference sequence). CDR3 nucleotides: TGCAGTGCAAGGACAAGCGAGGGGATGAACACTGAAGCTTTCTTT. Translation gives CSARTSEGMNTEAFF.

The CDR3 nucleotides are TGTGCAAGTCCCCTGGACCTCACTGAGGACGAGCAGTACTTC. Protein product: CASPLDLTEDEQYF. This chain connects TRBV12-2 to TRBJ2-7; TRBD1 was called by the table and not checked on the DNA. TRBV12-2 constitutes a pseudogene. The CDR3 runs 14 residues.

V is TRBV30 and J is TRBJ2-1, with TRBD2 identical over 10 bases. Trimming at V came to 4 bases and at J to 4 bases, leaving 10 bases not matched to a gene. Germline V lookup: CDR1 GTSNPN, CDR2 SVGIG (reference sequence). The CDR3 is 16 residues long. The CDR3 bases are TGTGCCTGGACAGGTCTAGCGGGAGTCGAGTACAATGAGCAGTTCTTC. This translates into CAWTGLAGVEYNEQFF.

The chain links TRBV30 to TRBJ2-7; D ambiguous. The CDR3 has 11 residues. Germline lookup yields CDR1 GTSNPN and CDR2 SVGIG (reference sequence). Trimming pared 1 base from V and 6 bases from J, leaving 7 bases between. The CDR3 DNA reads TGTGCCTGGAGTGGGGGTTCCGAGCAGTACTTC. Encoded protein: CAWSGGSEQYF. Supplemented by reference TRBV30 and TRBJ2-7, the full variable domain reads SQTIHQWPATLVQPVGSPLSLECTVEGTSNPNLYWYRQAAGRGLQLLFYSVGIGQISSEVPQNLSASRPQDRQFILSSKKLLLSDSGFYLCAWSGGSEQYFGPGTRLTVT.

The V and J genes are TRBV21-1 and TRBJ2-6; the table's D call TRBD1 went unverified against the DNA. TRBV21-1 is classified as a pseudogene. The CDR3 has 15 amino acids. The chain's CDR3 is CASSKDGTAYNVLTF. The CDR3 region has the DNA TGTGCCAGCAGCAAAGACGGGACAGCCTATAACGTCCTGACTTTC.

As DNA, the CDR3 is TGTGCCAGCAGCCAAGATTTACAGGGGGCGCTTGGGGCCAACGTCCTGACTTTC. It is translated as CASSQDLQGALGANVLTF. The V call is TRBV4-2, the J call TRBJ2-6, with 9 positions matching TRBD1. The germline CDR1 and CDR2 sequences are LGHNA and YNFKEQ. The CDR3 runs to 18 residues. V was pared by 0 bases and J by 3 bases, with 6 bases of the junction left unmatched.

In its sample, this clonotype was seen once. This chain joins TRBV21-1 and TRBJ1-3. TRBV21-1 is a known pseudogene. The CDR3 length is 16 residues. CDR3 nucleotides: TGTGCCAGCAGCAATATTCCGGTTAGCTCTGGAAACACCATATATTTT. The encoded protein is CASSNIPVSSGNTIYF.

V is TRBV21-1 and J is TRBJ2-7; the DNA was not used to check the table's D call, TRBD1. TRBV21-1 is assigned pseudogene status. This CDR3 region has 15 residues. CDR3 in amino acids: CASRPGALGGGKQYF. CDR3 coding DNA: TGTGCCAGCAGACCGGGCGCCCTAGGGGGTGGCAAGCAGTACTTC.

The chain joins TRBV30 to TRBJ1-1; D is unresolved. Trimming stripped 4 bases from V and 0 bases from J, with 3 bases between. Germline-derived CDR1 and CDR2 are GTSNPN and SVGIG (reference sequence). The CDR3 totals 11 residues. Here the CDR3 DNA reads TGTGCCTGGAACGTGAACACTGAAGCTTTCTTT. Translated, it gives CAWNVNTEAFF.

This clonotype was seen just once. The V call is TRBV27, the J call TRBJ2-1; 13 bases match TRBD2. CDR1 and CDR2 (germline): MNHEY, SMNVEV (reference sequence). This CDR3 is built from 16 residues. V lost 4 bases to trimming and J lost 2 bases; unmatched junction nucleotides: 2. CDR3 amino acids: CASSSGTSGAYNEQFF. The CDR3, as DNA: TGTGCCAGCAGTTCCGGGACTAGCGGGGCCTACAATGAGCAGTTCTTC.

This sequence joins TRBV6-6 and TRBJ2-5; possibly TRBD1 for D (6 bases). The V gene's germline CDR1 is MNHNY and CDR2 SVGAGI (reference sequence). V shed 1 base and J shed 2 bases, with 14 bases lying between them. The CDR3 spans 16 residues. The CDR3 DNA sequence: TGTGCCAGCAGTTACTGGCTGCCCAGGGGTCAAGAGACCCAGTACTTC. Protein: CASSYWLPRGQETQYF.

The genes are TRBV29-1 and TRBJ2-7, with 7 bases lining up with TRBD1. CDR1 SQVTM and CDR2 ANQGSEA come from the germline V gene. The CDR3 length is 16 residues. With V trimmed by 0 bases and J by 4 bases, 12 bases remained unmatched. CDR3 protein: CSVEDPGSGRGYEQYF. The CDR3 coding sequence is TGCAGCGTTGAAGATCCGGGGAGCGGCAGGGGGTACGAGCAGTACTTC.

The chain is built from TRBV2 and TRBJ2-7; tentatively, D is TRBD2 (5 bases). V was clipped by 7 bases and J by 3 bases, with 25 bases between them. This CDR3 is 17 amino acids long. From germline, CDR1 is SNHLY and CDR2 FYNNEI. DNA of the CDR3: TGTGCCAGCACCGAGGACTTAGTACCGAGTTGGCTCTACGAGCAGTACTTC. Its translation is CASTEDLVPSWLYEQYF.

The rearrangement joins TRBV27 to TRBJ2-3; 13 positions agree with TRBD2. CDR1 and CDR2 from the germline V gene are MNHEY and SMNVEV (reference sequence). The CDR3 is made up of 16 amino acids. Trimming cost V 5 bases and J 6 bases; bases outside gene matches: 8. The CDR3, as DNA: TGTGCCAGCAGTCCTAGACTAGCGGGGGGAGTGGATACGCAGTATTTT. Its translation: CASSPRLAGGVDTQYF.

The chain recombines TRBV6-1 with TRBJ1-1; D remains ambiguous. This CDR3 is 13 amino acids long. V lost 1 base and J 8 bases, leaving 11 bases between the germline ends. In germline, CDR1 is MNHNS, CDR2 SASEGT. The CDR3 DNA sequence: TGTGCCAGCAGTGAAGGAGACACGGGCGAAGCTTTCTTT. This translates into CASSEGDTGEAFF.

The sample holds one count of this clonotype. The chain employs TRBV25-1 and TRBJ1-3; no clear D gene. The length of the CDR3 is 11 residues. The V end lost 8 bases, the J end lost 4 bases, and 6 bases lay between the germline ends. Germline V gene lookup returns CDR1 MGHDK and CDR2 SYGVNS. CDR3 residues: CASGMGNTIYF. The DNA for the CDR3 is TGTGCCAGCGGGATGGGAAACACCATATATTTT.

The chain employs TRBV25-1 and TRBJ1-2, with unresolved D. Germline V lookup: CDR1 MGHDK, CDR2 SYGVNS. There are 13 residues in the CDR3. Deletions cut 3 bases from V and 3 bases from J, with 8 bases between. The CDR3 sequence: CASSDFMDYGYTF. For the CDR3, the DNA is TGTGCCAGCAGTGATTTTATGGACTATGGCTACACCTTC.